Listed here is a single T cell receptor beta chain. Its specific antigen is unknown. No base quality values were provided; no much bigger clone lies one nucleotide off. The donors were healthy, HIV-negative adults who had no recently reported acute infections or vaccinations. All donors were Caucasian adults living in Nashville, Tennessee, USA. For unsorted samples, about 90 million PBMCs were counted and genomic DNA was extracted with the QIAamp DNA Blood Mini kit. Blood was collected by leukapheresis, and PBMCs were isolated by Ficoll-Histopaque density gradient centrifugation and then cryopreserved in liquid nitrogen vapor phase. The entry originates in a study of shared clonotypes between healthy human individuals (TCRdb year 2020). With regard to the full study: Three men and two women, aged 18 to 49 years, made up the cohort. To estimate repertoire size and how much clonotype sharing occurs between individuals, the study deeply sequenced the blood TCR repertoires of 5 or 6 healthy adults. Different laboratories and diverse techniques were used to prepare libraries and sequence TCR repertoires, to increase sequencing depth and limit assay-specific biases. Leukapheresis yielded between about 0.94 and 9 billion PBMCs per donor. Results and caveats for the whole study, not just this receptor: Only blood was sampled, and tissue TCR repertoires likely differ from those in blood. The genetic and exposure-history diversity represented was limited by the small number of donors. Based on pairwise subsampling, the degree of clonotype sharing among donors was expected to be affected by sequencing depth.

The CDR3, cysteine through phenylalanine, is 18 amino acids long. Of all the DNA, just the CDR3 is kept, 54 bases in frame from base 1. The germline V gene gives CDR1 as SNHLY and CDR2 as FYNNEI. Trimming accounts for 6 bases at V and 8 bases at J, while the number of junction bases matched to no gene is 22. TCR CDR3 regions were amplified from genomic DNA by multiplex PCR using the deep immunoSEQ assay. Extracted genomic DNA from each cell subset was spread evenly across all wells of several immunoSEQ 96-well plates, with each plate serving as a replicate. For unsorted PBMC, each replicate PCR was loaded with about 300 ng genomic DNA, equivalent to some 27,000 T cell genomes. Genomic DNA from unsorted PBMC was sequenced over ten immunoSEQ deep assay plates. Purified libraries were measured with a Qubit 3.0 fluorometer, size-checked on a Bioanalyzer 2100, and measured again with the KAPA Library Quantification kit. Every immunoSEQ 96-well plate was sequenced on a dedicated single-read 150-cycle Illumina NextSeq 550 flow cell. As for how the authors treated the data: Because the immunoSEQ output held only junctional sequences and lacked quality scores, the filtering could not match the filtering applied to full-length reads. To assign V/J genes and CDR3, sequences were annotated against IMGT germline references using PyIR, a Python wrapper for IgBLAST v1.9. Reads were removed for weak V/J assignments (E-value above 1e-6), missing CDR3, stop codons, out-of-frame junctions, or ambiguous translated residues. V3J clonotypes were defined as sequences sharing the same inferred V gene, J gene, and CDR3 amino acid sequence. To compute the percentage overlap between repertoires, the number of shared unique clonotypes was divided by the size of the smaller repertoire. Three approaches were used to assess repertoire richness: RTK rarefaction, the Chao1 estimator, and Recon v2.1 estimates of unobserved clonotypes. As stored in TCRdb, this immuneACCESS dataset retains in-frame rearrangements with V and J assigned. A fraction of the clones does not appear; measured against another copy, unresolved V genes explain less than half of the discrepancy, and the remainder lacks a known reason. That table furnishes V, J and clone size, whereas the DNA furnished D and trimming. This sample comprises 450,000 to 550,000 clones, 79% of them detected only once. In total, the top ten clones hold 10% to 15% of the sample.

The sample was PBMCs. This chain is built from TRBV2 and TRBJ2-1; 7 of the junction bases match TRBD1. The TCR was taken from a woman aged 40 to 55 in good health. Some clones in this sample may be carry-over from other donors' samples. Here the CDR3 is given as CASRSGKGVATGDHEQFF. The DNA reads as follows: TGTGCCAGCAGGAGTGGTAAGGGAGTAGCTACAGGGGACCATGAGCAGTTCTTC.